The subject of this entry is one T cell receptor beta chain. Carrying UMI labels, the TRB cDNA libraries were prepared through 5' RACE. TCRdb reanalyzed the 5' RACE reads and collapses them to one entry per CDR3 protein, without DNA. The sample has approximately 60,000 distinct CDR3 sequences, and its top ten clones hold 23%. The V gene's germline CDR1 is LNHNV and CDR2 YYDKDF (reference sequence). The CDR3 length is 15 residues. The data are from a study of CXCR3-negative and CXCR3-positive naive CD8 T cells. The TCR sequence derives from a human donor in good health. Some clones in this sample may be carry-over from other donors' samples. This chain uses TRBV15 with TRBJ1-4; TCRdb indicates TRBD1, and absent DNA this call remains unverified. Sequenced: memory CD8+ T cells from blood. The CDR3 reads CATSRDLTVNEKLFF.